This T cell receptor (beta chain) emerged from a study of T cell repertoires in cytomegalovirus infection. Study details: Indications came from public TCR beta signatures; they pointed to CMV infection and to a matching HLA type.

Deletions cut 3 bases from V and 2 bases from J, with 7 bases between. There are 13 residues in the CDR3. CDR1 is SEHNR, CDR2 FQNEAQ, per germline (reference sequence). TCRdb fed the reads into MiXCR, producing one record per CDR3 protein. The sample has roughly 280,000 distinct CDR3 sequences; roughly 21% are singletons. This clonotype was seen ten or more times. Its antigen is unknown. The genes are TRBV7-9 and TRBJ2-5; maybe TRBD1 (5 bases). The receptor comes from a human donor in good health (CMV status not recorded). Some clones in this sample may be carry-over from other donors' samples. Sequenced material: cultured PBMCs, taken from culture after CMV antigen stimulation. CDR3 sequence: CASSFAGQETQYF. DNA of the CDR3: TGTGCCAGCAGCTTTGCAGGGCAAGAGACCCAGTACTTC. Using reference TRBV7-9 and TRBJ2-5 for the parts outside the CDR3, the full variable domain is DTGVSQNPRHKITKRGQNVTFRCDPISEHNRLYWYRQTLGQGPEFLTYFQNEAQLEKSRLLSDRFSAERPKGSFSTLEIQRTEQGDSAMYLCASSFAGQETQYFGPGTRLLVL.